This T cell receptor (beta chain) came from a study of lymphopenia after photon versus proton radiotherapy. The repertoire was sequenced with immunoSEQ multiplex PCR; TCRdb's copy has only in-frame clones and lacks some. The repertoire has 70,000 to 95,000 clones, around 83% of them found once; the top ten carry 1.3% to 1.5%. Points on this clone: Its antigen is not identified.

The study's findings and limits: Better survival with proton therapy was suggested as possible, not demonstrated. Oligoclonal CD8+ Temra expansion after nadir drove photon patients' diversity drop. Relative stability marked proton patients; photon patients lost diversity and naive cells.

The junction had 2 bases not matched to a gene; V was cut back by 5 bases and J by 4 bases. The CDR3 has 14 residues. CDR1 and CDR2 from the germline V gene are SEHNR and FQNEAQ (reference sequence). This sequence originates from a man aged 60 to 75 with pancreatic cancer. This specimen was peripheral blood, taken from a patient treated with proton-based radiotherapy. The chain joins TRBV7-9 to TRBJ1-4; 9 positions match TRBD1. CDR3 nucleotides: TGTGCCAGCAGCGAGGGACAGGGTAATGAAAAACTGTTTTTT. Protein sequence: CASSEGQGNEKLFF.